Shown below are 2 T cell receptor beta chains from a single sample sequenced in a study of OX40 agonist ivuxolimab in advanced cancers. Libraries were prepared by immunoSEQ multiplex PCR; TCRdb keeps only in-frame clonotypes and omits some of them. The data show 42,000 or so clones, over 75% seen once. The sequencing here drew on CD4+ or CD8+ T cells sorted from blood, taken in a trial of the OX40 agonist ivuxolimab. The source of these receptors is an adult with an advanced solid tumor such as melanoma, head and neck, liver or kidney cancer.

This clone was recorded only once. This chain uses TRBV25-1 with TRBJ1-1; weak D call: TRBD1 (6 bases). Per germline, CDR1 MGHDK and CDR2 SYGVNS. The CDR3 loop spans 16 amino acids. Trimming removed 3 bases at V and 0 bases at J, with 14 bases between. The CDR3 protein is CASSDPRGTMNTEAFF. Here the CDR3 DNA reads TGTGCCAGCAGTGACCCCCGGGGGACAATGAACACTGAAGCTTTCTTT.

The chain combines TRBV28 with TRBJ1-1; the D is unclear. From germline, CDR1 is MDHEN and CDR2 SYDVKM. Trimming took off 5 bases at V and 1 base at J, with 20 bases between the two ends. This CDR3 has 17 amino acids. The CDR3 sequence: CASSTRRRTSPNTEAFF. The DNA of the CDR3 is TGTGCCAGCAGTACCAGGAGGCGGACCTCCCCGAACACTGAAGCTTTCTTT.